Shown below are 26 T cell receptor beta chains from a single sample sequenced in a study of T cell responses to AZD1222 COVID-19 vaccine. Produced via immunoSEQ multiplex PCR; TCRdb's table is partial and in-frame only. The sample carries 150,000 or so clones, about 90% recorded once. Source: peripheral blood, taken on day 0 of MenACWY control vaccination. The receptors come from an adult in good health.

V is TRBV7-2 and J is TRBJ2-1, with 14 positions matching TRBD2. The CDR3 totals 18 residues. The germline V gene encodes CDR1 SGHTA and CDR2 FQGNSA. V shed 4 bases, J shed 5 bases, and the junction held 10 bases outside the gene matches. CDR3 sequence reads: CASSWPGLAGGSNNEQFF. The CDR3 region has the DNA TGTGCCAGCAGCTGGCCAGGACTAGCGGGGGGCTCTAACAATGAGCAGTTCTTC.

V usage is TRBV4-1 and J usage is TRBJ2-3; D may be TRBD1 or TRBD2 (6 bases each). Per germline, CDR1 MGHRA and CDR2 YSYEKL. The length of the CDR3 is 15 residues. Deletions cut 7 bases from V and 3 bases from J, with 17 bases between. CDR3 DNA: TGCGCCAGCACCCCTGGAGGGGGGTGGACAGATACGCAGTATTTT. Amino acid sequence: CASTPGGGWTDTQYF.

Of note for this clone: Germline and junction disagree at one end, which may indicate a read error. The CDR3 coding sequence is TGTGCCAGCAGTTACTCGGGGGGGACGTCTGGCTTT. Its translation is CASSYSGGTSGF. The gene calls are TRBV6-2 or TRBV6-3 and TRBJ1-1; tentatively, D is TRBD1 (5 bases). This CDR3 region has 12 residues. Per germline, CDR1 MNHEY and CDR2 SVGEGT.

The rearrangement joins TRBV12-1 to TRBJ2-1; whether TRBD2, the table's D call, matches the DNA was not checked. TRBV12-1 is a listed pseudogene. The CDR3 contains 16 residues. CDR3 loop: CASSFAQRSSYNEQFF. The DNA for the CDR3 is TGTGCCAGCAGCTTTGCGCAGCGCAGCTCCTACAATGAGCAGTTCTTC.

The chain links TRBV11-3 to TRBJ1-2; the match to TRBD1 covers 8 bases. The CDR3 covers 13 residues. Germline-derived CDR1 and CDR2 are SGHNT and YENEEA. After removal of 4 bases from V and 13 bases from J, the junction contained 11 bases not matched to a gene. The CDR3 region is CASSSGQGPSVTF. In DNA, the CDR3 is TGTGCCAGCAGCTCCGGACAGGGCCCCTCGGTCACCTTC.

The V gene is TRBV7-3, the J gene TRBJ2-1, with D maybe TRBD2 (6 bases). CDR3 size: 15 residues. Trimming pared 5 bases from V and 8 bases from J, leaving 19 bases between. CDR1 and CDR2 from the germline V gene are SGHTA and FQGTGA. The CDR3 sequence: CASSPRVTGVDEQFF. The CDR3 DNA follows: TGTGCCAGCAGCCCCCGTGTAACGGGGGTGGATGAGCAGTTCTTC.

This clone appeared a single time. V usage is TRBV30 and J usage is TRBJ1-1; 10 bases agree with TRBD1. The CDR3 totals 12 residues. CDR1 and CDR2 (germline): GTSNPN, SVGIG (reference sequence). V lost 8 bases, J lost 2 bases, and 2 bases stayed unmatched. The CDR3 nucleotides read TGTGCCAGGGACAGGGGAAACACTGAAGCTTTCTTT. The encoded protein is CARDRGNTEAFF.

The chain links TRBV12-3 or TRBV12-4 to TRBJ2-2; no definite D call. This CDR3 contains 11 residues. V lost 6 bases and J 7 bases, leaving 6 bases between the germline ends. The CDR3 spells CASRDVGELFF. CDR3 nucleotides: TGTGCCAGCAGGGACGTCGGGGAGCTGTTTTTT.

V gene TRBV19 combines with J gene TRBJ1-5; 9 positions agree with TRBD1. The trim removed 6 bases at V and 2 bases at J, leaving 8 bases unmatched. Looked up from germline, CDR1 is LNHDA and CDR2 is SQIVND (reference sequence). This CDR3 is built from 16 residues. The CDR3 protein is CASRTLQGAGNQPQHF. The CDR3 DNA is TGTGCCAGTAGGACCCTACAGGGGGCAGGCAATCAGCCCCAGCATTTT.

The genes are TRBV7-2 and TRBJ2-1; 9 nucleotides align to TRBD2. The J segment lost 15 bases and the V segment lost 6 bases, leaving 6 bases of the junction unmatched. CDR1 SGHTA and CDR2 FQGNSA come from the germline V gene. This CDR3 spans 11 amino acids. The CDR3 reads CASRTGTSMFF. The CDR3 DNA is TGTGCCAGCAGGACCGGGACTAGCATGTTCTTC.

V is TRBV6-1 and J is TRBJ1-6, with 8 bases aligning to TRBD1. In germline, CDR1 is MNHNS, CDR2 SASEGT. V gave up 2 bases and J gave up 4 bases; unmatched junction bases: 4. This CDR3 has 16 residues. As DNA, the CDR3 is TGTGCCAGCAGTGAAATCAGGGGGCAGTATAATTCACCCCTCCACTTT. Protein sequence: CASSEIRGQYNSPLHF.

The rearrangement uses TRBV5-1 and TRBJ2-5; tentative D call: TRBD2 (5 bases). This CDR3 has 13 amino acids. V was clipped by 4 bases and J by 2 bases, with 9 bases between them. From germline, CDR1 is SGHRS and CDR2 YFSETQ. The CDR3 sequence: CASSPTGQETQYF. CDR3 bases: TGCGCCAGCAGCCCGACGGGACAAGAGACCCAGTACTTC.

The CDR3 nucleotides read TGTGCCAGCAGCCCTCGCGGGGGGAACAATGAGCAGTTCTTC. Its translation: CASSPRGGNNEQFF. J is TRBJ2-1 and V is TRBV7-2; TRBD2 matches at 8 bases. The CDR3 is 14 amino acids. Germline-derived CDR1 and CDR2 are SGHTA and FQGNSA. V shed 5 bases and J 5 bases; nucleotides not matched to a gene: 5.

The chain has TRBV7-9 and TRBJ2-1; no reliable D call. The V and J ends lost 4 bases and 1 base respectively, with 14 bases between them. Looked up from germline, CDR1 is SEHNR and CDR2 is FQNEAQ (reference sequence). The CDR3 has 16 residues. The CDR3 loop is CASSYGRERSYNEQFF. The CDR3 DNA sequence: TGTGCCAGCAGCTACGGGCGAGAAAGATCCTACAATGAGCAGTTCTTC.

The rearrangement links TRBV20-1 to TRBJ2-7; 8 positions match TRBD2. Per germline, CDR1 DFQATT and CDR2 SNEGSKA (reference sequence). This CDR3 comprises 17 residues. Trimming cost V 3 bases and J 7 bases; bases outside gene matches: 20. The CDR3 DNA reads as TGCAGTGCTAGTGGTGGTCTAGCGGGCTCGGCGGGGAGTGAGCAGTACTTC. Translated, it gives CSASGGLAGSAGSEQYF.

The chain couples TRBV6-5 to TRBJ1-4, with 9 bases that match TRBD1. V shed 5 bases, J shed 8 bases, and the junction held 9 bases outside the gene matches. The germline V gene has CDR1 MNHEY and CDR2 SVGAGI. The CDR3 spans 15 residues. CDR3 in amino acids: CASSPAGTGSEKLFF. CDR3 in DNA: TGTGCCAGCAGTCCCGCCGGGACAGGGAGCGAAAAACTGTTTTTT.

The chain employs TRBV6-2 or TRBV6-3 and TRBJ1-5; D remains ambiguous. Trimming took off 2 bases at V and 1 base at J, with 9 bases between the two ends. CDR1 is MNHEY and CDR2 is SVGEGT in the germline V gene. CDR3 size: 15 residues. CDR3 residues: CASSYRALSNQPQHF. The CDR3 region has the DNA TGTGCCAGCAGTTACAGGGCACTCAGCAATCAGCCCCAGCATTTT.

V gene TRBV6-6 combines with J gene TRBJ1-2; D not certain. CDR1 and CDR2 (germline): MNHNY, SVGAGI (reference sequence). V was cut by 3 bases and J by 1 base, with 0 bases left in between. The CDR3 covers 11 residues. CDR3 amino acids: CASSYNYGYTF. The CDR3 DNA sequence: TGTGCCAGCAGTTATAACTATGGCTACACCTTC.

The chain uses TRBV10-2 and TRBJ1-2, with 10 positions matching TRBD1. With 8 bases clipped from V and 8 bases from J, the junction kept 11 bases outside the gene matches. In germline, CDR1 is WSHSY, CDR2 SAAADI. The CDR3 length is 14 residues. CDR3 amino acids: CASGQTGGAGGYTF. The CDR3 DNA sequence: TGCGCCAGCGGACAGACAGGGGGCGCGGGGGGCTACACCTTC.

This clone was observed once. The chain's CDR3 is CASKGGNHGYTF. CDR3 in DNA: TGTGCCAGCAAGGGAGGGAACCATGGCTACACCTTC. This chain uses TRBV7-9 with TRBJ1-2, with D unclear. V was trimmed by 7 bases and J by 6 bases, leaving 12 bases between them. The CDR3 is 12 residues long. Germline-derived CDR1 and CDR2 are SEHNR and FQNEAQ (reference sequence).

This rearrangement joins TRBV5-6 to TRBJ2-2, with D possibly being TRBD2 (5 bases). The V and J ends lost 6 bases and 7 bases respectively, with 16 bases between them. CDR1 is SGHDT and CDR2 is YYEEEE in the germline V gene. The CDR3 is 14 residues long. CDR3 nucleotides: TGTGCCAGCACCCGGGTGGCCGCGGGCGGGGAGCTGTTTTTT. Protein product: CASTRVAAGGELFF. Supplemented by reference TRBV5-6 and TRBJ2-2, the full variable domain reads DAGVTQSPTHLIKTRGQQVTLRCSPKSGHDTVSWYQQALGQGPQFIFQYYEEEERQRGNFPDRFSGHQFPNYSSELNVNALLLGDSALYLCASTRVAAGGELFFGEGSRLTVL.

CDR3 residues: CASSPGVGRIENTEAFF. CDR3 bases: TGCGCCAGCAGCCCAGGGGTAGGTCGAATAGAGAACACTGAAGCTTTCTTT. The chain couples TRBV5-1 to TRBJ1-1; D is possibly TRBD1 (6 bases). Per germline, CDR1 SGHRS and CDR2 YFSETQ. Trimming pared 4 bases from V and 1 base from J, leaving 20 bases between. The CDR3 extends over 17 amino acids.

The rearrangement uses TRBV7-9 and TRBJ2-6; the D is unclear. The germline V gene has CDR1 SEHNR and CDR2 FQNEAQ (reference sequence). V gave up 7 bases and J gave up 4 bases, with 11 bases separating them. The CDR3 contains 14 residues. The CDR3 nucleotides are TGTGCCAGCACCCCCAGATCAGGGGCCAACGTCCTGACTTTC. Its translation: CASTPRSGANVLTF.

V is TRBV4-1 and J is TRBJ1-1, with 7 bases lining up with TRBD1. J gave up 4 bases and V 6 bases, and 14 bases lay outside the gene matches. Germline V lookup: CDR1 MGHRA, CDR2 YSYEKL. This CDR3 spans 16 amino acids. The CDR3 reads CASRLRLTGEGTEAFF. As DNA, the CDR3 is TGCGCCAGCAGGCTAAGATTAACAGGGGAGGGCACTGAAGCTTTCTTT.

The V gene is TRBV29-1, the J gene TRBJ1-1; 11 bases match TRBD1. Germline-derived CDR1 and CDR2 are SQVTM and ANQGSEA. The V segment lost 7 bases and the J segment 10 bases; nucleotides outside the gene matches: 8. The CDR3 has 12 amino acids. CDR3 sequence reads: CSATGTGGRAFF. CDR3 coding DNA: TGCAGCGCTACTGGGACAGGGGGTCGAGCTTTCTTT.

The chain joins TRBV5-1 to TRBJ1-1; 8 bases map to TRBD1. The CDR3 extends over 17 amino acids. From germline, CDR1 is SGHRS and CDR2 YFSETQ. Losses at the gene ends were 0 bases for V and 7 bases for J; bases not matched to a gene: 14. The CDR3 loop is CASSLERTGILGSEAFF. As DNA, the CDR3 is TGCGCCAGCAGCTTGGAAAGGACAGGGATCCTTGGGAGTGAAGCTTTCTTT.